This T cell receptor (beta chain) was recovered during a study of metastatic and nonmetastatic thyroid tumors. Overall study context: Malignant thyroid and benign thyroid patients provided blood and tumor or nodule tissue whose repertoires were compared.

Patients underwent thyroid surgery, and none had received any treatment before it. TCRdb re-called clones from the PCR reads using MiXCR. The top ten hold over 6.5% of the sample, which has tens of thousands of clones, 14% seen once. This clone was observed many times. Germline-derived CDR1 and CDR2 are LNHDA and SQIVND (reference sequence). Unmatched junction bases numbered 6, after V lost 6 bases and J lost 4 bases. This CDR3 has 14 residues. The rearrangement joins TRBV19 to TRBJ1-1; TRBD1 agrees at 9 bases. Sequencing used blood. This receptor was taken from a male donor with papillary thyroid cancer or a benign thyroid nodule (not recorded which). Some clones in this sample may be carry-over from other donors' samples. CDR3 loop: CASSRTGASTEAFF. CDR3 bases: TGTGCCAGTAGCCGGACAGGGGCGAGCACTGAAGCTTTCTTT.